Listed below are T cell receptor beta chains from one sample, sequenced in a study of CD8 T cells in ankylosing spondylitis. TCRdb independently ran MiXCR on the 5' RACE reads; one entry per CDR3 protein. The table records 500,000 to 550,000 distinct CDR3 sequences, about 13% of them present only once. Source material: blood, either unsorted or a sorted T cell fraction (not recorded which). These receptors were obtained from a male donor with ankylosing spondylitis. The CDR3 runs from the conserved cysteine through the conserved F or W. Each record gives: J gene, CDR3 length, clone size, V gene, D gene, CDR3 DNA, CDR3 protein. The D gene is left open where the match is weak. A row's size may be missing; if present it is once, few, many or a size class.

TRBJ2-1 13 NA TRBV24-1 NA TGTGCCACCAGGGGGACTGCCTCCGGTGAGCAGTTCTTC CATRGTASGEQFF
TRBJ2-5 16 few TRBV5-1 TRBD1 TGCGCCAGCAGCTTGGTGCGGACAGGGGCACGGGAGACCCAGTACTTC CASSLVRTGARETQYF
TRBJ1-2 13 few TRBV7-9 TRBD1 TGTGCCAGCAGTGGGGGACAGCTCTTTGGCTACACCTTC CASSGGQLFGYTF
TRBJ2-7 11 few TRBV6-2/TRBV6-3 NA TGTGCCAGCAGTTATCCCCATGAGCAGTACTTC CASSYPHEQYF
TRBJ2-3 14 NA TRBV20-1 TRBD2 TGCAGTGCCCCACTAGCGGGAGGGGGAGATACGCAGTATTTT CSAPLAGGGDTQYF
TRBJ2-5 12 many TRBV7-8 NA TGTGCCAGCAGTCGAAGCGGGACAGCCCAGTACTTC CASSRSGTAQYF
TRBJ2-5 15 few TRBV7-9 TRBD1 TGTGCCAGCAGCTTACCCAGGGGGAATCAAGAGACCCAGTACTTC CASSLPRGNQETQYF
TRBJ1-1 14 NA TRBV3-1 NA TGTGCCAGCAGCCGGCTAACTGCGAACACTGAAGCTTTCTTT CASSRLTANTEAFF
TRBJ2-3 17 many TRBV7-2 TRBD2 TGTGCCAGCAGCCCCTTCCGAGCGGGAGGGAGAACAGATACGCAGTATTTT CASSPFRAGGRTDTQYF
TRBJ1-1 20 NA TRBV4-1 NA TGCGCCAGCAGCCAAGTCCGTAGTGCCCCCGGCAGCCGCCTGAACACTGAAGCTTTCTTT CASSQVRSAPGSRLNTEAFF
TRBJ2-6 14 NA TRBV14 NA TGTGCCAGCAGCCCCAGCGATGGGGCCAACGTCCTGACTTTC CASSPSDGANVLTF
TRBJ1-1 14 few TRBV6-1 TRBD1 TGTGCCAGCAGCAAGCAGGGGGAGGGCACTGAAGCTTTCTTT CASSKQGEGTEAFF
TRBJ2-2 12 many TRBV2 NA TGTGCCACAGGCGAGCCAGGCGGGGAGCTGTTTTTT CATGEPGGELFF
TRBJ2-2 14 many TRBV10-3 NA TGTGCCATCAGTGCCGACCCAGGGGCCGGGGAGCTGTTTTTT CAISADPGAGELFF
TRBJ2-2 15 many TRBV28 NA TGTGCCAGCAGTTTATCGGGAAGAAACACCGGGGAGCTGTTTTTT CASSLSGRNTGELFF
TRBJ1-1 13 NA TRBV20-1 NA TGCAGTGCTAGAGCAGTCAAGAACACTGAAGCTTTCTTT CSARAVKNTEAFF
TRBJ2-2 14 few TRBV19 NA TGTGCCAGTAGTATAGATCGGTTTACCGGGGAGCTGTTTTTT CASSIDRFTGELFF
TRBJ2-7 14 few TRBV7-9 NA TGTGCCAGCAGCTCCGTTAACAGACCCTACGAGCAGTACTTC CASSSVNRPYEQYF
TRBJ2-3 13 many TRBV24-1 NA TGTGCCACCAGTGCGTACAGAACAGATACGCAGTATTTT CATSAYRTDTQYF
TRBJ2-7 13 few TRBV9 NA TGTGCCAGCTCCGGACTTAGCTCCTACGAGCAGTACTTC CASSGLSSYEQYF
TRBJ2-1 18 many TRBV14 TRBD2 TGTGCCAGCAGCCAAGTGTCGGCAGTAGCGGGATATAGCAATGAGCAGTTCTTC CASSQVSAVAGYSNEQFF
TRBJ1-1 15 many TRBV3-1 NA TGTGCCAGCAGCGGCGGACCTAGCCAGAACACTGAAGCTTTCTTT CASSGGPSQNTEAFF
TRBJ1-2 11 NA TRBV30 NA TGTGCCTGGACTTATAACTATGGCTACACCTTC CAWTYNYGYTF
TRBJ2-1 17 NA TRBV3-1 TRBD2 TGTGCCAGCAGCCAAGATCTTCTGGCTAGCGGGAGGGATGAGCAGTTCTTC CASSQDLLASGRDEQFF
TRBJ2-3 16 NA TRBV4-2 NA TGTGCCAGCAGCCTGAACCAGGGCCAGGGCACAGATACGCAGTATTTT CASSLNQGQGTDTQYF
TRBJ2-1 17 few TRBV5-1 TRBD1 TGCGCCAGCAGCTCCGCTCCCGGGGACAGGGGATATACTGAGCAGTTCTTC CASSSAPGDRGYTEQFF
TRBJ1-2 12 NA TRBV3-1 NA TGTGCCAGCAGCCTCCCCGGGGTGGGCTACACCTTC CASSLPGVGYTF
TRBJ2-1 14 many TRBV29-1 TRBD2 TGCAGCGTTGAAACTAGCGGGGCCCGCAATGAGCAGTTCTTC CSVETSGARNEQFF
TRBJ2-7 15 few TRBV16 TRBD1 TGTGCCAGCAGCCAATCCGTAGGGGGCGAGTACGAGCAGTACTTC CASSQSVGGEYEQYF
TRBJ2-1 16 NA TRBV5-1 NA TGCGCCAGCAGCGGGCGGGGCAGCAACTCCTACAATGAGCAGTTCTTC CASSGRGSNSYNEQFF
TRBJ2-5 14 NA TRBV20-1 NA TGCAGTGCTAGAAGTACAGGCGCGCAAGAGACCCAGTACTTC CSARSTGAQETQYF
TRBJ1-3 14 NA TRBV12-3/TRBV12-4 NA TGTGCCAGCAGGGATGGAGGGGGTGGAAACACCATATATTTT CASRDGGGGNTIYF
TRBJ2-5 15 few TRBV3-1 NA TGTGCCAGCAGCCAAGGGGAGACCTCAGGGGAGACCCAGTACTTC CASSQGETSGETQYF
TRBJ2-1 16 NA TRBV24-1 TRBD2 TGTGCCACCAGTGACCTAGCGGGAGCTCGGTACAATGAGCAGTTCTTC CATSDLAGARYNEQFF
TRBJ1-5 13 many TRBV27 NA TGTGCCAGCAGCCTCCAGTACAATCAGCCCCAGCATTTT CASSLQYNQPQHF
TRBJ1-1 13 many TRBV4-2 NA TGTGCCAGCAGCCCCCAAAGAGGGCCCGGAGGTTTCTTT CASSPQRGPGGFF
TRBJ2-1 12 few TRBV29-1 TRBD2 TGCAGCGTTACTAGCGGCCCAGGAGAGCAGTTCTTC CSVTSGPGEQFF
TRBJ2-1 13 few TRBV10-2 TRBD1 TGCGCCAGCACCGGGACAGGGAACAATGAGCAGTTCTTC CASTGTGNNEQFF
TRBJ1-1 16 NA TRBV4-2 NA TGTGCCAGCAGCCAAGATTTCCGGCAGGGGAACACTGAAGCTTTCTTT CASSQDFRQGNTEAFF
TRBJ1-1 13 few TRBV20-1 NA TGCAGTGCTAGGCCCAGGCTGAACACTGAAGCTTTCTTT CSARPRLNTEAFF
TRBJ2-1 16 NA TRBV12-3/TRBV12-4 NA TGTGCCAGCAGTTTAGCGCTAACTCGAGGTGGGGATGAGCAGTTCTTC CASSLALTRGGDEQFF
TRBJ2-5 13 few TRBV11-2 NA TGTGCCAGCAGCCCGCACAGACAAGAGACCCAGTACTTC CASSPHRQETQYF
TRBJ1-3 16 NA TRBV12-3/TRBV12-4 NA TGTGCCAGCAGGGATCCGGGACTCCTAGCTGGAAACACCATATATTTT CASRDPGLLAGNTIYF
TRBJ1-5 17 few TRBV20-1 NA TGCAGTGCCAGAAACACGGGACACCCCTACGGCAATCAGCCCCAGCATTTT CSARNTGHPYGNQPQHF
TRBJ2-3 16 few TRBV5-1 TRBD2 TGCGCCAGCAGCTCGGGACTAGCGGAAATCACAGATACGCAGTATTTT CASSSGLAEITDTQYF